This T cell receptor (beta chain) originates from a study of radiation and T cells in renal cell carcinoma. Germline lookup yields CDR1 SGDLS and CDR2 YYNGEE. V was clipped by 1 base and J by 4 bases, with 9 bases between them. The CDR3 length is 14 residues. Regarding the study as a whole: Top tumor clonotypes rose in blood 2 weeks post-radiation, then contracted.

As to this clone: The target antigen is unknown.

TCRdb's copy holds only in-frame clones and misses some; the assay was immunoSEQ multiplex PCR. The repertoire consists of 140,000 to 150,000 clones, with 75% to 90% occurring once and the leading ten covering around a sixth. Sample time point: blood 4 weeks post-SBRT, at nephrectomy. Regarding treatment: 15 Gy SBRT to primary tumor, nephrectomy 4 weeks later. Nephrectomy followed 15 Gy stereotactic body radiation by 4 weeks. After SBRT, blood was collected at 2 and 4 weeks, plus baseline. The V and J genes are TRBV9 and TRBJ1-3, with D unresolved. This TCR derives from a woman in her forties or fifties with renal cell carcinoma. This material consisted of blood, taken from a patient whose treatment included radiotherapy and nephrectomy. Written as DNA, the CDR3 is TGTGCCAGCAGCGTATCCGGGTTCGGAAACACCATATATTTT. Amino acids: CASSVSGFGNTIYF.